One and the same sample provided the 12 T cell receptor beta chains below, sequenced in a study of T cell clonality in common variable immunodeficiency. Produced via immunoSEQ multiplex PCR; TCRdb's table is partial and in-frame only. Sampling found approximately 50,000 clones, none seen once. The specimen sequenced was peripheral blood mononuclear cells. These receptor sequences come from a person aged 18-70 years in good health.

This clone appeared many times. The CDR3 bases that were read are TGTGCCAGCAGCTTAGTACTGCGTTCACCC. It yields the protein CASSLVLRSP. The entire CDR3 sequence reads CASSLVLRSPLHF. The chain links TRBV7-2 to TRBJ1-6; D gene uncertain. The read is 3 residues too short to cover the CDR3 end, so that end is filled in from the germline J gene. The germline V gene has CDR1 SGHTA and CDR2 FQGNSA. The length of the CDR3 is 13 residues. V was shortened by 1 base and J by 9 bases, with 7 bases between the two germline ends.

With respect to this clone: The DNA ends 3 residues before the CDR3 does, and the rest of the CDR3 is filled in from the germline J gene. The chain employs TRBV18 and TRBJ2-4, with 9 bases that match TRBD1. In germline, CDR1 is KGHSH, CDR2 LQKENI. The CDR3 extends over 13 amino acids. The covered CDR3 bases are TGTGCCAGCTCAACAGGGACAGGGTCTGGT. Its protein is CASSTGTGSG. The full CDR3 is CASSTGTGSGQYF.

The table lists this clone with many counts. CDR3 region: CASSQEGLADTQYF. The CDR3 DNA, read in part, is TGCGCCAGCAGCCAAGAAGGGCTGGCGGATACG. This rearrangement joins TRBV4-1 to TRBJ2-3; D unresolved. The CDR3 goes on 3 residues after the read ends, and that part is filled in from the germline J gene. The V end lost 0 bases, the J end lost 6 bases, and 10 bases lay between the germline ends. Looked up from germline, CDR1 is MGHRA and CDR2 is YSYEKL. CDR3 size: 14 residues.

This clone appeared many times. The CDR3 DNA, read in part, is TGCAGTGCTCGAAAAACTAGCGGGGGACGAGAGACC. It is translated as CSARKTSGGRET. The complete CDR3 reads CSARKTSGGRETQYF. V gene TRBV20-1 combines with J gene TRBJ2-5, with TRBD2 matching over 11 bases. The CDR3 end is not reached by the read, which stops 3 residues before it; the germline J gene fills it in. The CDR3 covers 15 residues. The junction had 9 bases not matched to a gene; V was cut back by 5 bases and J by 4 bases. From germline, CDR1 is DFQATT and CDR2 SNEGSKA (reference sequence).

This clone was detected a few times. The covered CDR3 bases are TGTGCCAGCAGTGTATGGGGACAGGGAGGAGAAAAG. Its protein is CASSVWGQGGEK. The whole CDR3 sequence reads CASSVWGQGGEKLFF. The chain combines TRBV5-5 with TRBJ2-2; 9 bases are shared with TRBD1. The read falls 3 residues short of the CDR3 end, and the missing part is taken from the germline J gene. This CDR3 spans 15 amino acids. Germline V gene sequence: CDR1 SGHKS, CDR2 YYEKEE (reference sequence).

This clone was counted at least ten times. The read terminates 3 residues ahead of where the CDR3 ends, so the germline J gene completes it. V is TRBV29-1 and J is TRBJ2-3; TRBD2 agrees at 8 bases. The CDR3 totals 13 residues. Germline V gene lookup returns CDR1 SQVTM and CDR2 ANQGSEA. V trimming: 3 bases; J trimming: 3 bases; junction bases outside the gene matches: 2. The CDR3 sequence: CSVEAGGTDTQYF. The sequenced CDR3 bases are TGCAGCGTTGAGGCGGGAGGAACAGATACG.

This clone showed up many times. Read data end 3 residues before the CDR3 end; the end is taken from the germline J gene. This rearrangement joins TRBV6-1 to TRBJ1-2; D not certain. Germline values: CDR1 MNHNS, CDR2 SASEGT. This CDR3 is 13 amino acids long. CDR3 DNA, as far as it was read: TGTGCCAGCAGTGAAGTCGGTGGTCTCGGC. As protein: CASSEVGGLG. The entire CDR3 reads CASSEVGGLGYTF.

There are many counts of this clone. Read coverage stops 3 residues before the CDR3 terminus; the germline J gene supplies the remainder. The chain links TRBV4-2 to TRBJ1-2; the D is unclear. Germline-derived CDR1 and CDR2 are LGHNA and YNFKEQ. This CDR3 region has 20 residues. CDR3 DNA, as far as it was read: TGTGCCAGCAGCCTCGCCCGGACTAGCGGGAGCCCAGATTTCACAGATACC. Protein sequence: CASSLARTSGSPDFTDT. The whole CDR3 is CASSLARTSGSPDFTDTYTF.

Many counts were recorded for this clone. From the germline J gene comes the end of the CDR3, since the read stops 3 residues before it. The chain combines TRBV6-2 or TRBV6-3 with TRBJ2-3; D may be TRBD1 (6 bases). This CDR3 has 15 amino acids. Trimming took 2 bases from V and 0 from J, leaving 9 bases between them. CDR1 and CDR2 (germline): MNHEY, SVGEGT. CDR3 protein: CASSYGGFSTDTQYF. The covered CDR3 bases are TGTGCCAGCAGTTACGGGGGCTTTAGCACAGATACG.

As regards this clone: The read is 3 residues too short to cover the CDR3 end, so that end is filled in from the germline J gene. This chain joins TRBV7-9 and TRBJ1-2, with D tentatively TRBD1 (6 bases). CDR3 length: 13 amino acids. Germline values: CDR1 SEHNR, CDR2 FQNEAQ (reference sequence). The CDR3 loop reads CASSIGRTDTYTF. The part of the CDR3 DNA that was read is TGTGCCAGCAGCATCGGACGGACAGATACC.

Many counts were recorded for this clone. The covered CDR3 bases are TGTGCCAGTAGTATAGGCGGCCTCACAGATACG. Amino acid sequence: CASSIGGLTDT. The full CDR3 sequence reads CASSIGGLTDTQYF. The J gene is TRBJ2-3, the V gene TRBV19; the D is unclear. The read ends 3 residues early relative to the CDR3; the germline J gene fills the gap. This CDR3 is 14 amino acids long. V lost 1 base to trimming and J lost 2 bases, with 7 bases between them. CDR1 is LNHDA and CDR2 is SQIVND in the germline V gene (reference sequence). Looking up the rest from reference TRBV19 and TRBJ2-3 gives the full variable domain: DGGITQSPKYLFRKEGQNVTLSCEQNLNHDAMYWYRQDPGQGLRLIYYSQIVNDFQKGDIAEGYSVSREKKESFPLTVTSAQKNPTAFYLCASSIGGLTDTQYFGPGTRLTVL.

This clone was observed at least ten times. The read gets to within 3 residues of the CDR3 end, and the germline J gene fills in the rest. The chain recombines TRBV5-1 with TRBJ2-3, with 8 nucleotides matching TRBD2. The CDR3 extends over 15 amino acids. V lost 5 bases to trimming and J lost 5 bases; unmatched junction nucleotides: 10. CDR1 is SGHRS, CDR2 YFSETQ, per germline. CDR3 amino acids: CASSSTSALGDTQYF. The CDR3 DNA, read in part, is TGCGCCAGCAGTTCGACTAGCGCCCTTGGAGATACG.